This TCR beta chain is from a study of blood T cell repertoires in COVID-19. On the study more broadly: COVID-19 samples, acute and convalescent, were from the United States, Italy and Spain. Sample material is recorded as cDNA or gDNA derived from T cells, B-cell-depleted T cells, or PBMCs.

Per germline, CDR1 MDHEN and CDR2 SYDVKM. The CDR3 contains 14 residues. V lost 5 bases and J lost 4; bases outside the gene matches: 4. Methods used by the authors: Amplifying reference gene primers gave estimates of nucleated cell counts. Clones were read by immunoSEQ multiplex PCR, and TCRdb kept only the in-frame ones, dropping some. V, J and clone size are those of that table, while D and trimming were read from the DNA. This table has some 200,000 clones, 80% to 90% appearing once. In regard to this clone: The same CDR3 arises from other DNA sequences in this sample as well.

The material sequenced was peripheral blood. The genes are TRBV28 and TRBJ1-5, with 8 bases matching TRBD1. This receptor was obtained from a man aged 35 to 55 with active or convalescent COVID-19. The CDR3, as DNA: TGTGCCAGCAGTCTAGGGACAGGTAATCAGCCCCAGCATTTT. Protein: CASSLGTGNQPQHF.